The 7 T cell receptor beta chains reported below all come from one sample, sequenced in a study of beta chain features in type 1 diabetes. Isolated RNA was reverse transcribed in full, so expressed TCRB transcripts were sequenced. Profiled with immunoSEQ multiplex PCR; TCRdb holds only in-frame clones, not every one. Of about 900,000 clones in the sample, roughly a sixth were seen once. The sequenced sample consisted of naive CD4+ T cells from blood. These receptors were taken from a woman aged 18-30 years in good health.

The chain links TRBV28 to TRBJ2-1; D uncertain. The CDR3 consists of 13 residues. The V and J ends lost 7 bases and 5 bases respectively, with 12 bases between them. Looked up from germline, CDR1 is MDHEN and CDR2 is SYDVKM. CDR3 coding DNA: TGTGCCAGCAAGGAGCCTTATCACAATGAGCAGTTCTTC. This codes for CASKEPYHNEQFF.

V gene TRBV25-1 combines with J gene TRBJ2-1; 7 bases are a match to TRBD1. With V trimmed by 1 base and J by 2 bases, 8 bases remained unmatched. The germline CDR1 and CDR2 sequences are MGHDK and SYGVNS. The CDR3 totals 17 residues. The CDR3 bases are TGTGCCAGCAGTGAATCGACGGGACAGCCTACCTACAATGAGCAGTTCTTC. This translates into CASSESTGQPTYNEQFF. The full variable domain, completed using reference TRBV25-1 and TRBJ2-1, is EADIYQTPRYLVIGTGKKITLECSQTMGHDKMYWYQQDPGMELHLIHYSYGVNSTEKGDLSSESTVSRIRTEHFPLTLESARPSHTSQYLCASSESTGQPTYNEQFFGPGTRLTVL.

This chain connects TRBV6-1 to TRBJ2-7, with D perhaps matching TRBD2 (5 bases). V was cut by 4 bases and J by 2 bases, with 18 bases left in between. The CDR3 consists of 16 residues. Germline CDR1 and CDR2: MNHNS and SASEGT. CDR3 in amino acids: CASSVKRAVETYEQYF. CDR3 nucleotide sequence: TGTGCCAGCAGTGTGAAGAGGGCAGTCGAAACCTACGAGCAGTACTTC.

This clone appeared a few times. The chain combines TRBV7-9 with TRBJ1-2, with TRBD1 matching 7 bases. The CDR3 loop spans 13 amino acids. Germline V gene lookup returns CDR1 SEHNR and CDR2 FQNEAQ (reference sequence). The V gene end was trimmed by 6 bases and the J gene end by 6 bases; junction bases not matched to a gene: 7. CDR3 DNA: TGTGCCAGCAGTCGACAGGGTTTCCATGGCTACACCTTC. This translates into CASSRQGFHGYTF.

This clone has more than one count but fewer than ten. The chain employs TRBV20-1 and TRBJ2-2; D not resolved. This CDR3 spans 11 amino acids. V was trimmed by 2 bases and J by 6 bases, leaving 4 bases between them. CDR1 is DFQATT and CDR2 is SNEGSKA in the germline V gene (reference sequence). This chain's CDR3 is CSARQAGELFF. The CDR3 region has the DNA TGCAGTGCTAGACAGGCCGGGGAGCTGTTTTTT.

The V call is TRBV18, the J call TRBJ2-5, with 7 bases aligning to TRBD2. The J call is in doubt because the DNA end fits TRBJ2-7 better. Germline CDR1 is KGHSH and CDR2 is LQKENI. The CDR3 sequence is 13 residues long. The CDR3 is CASSWDYTYEQYF. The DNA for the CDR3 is TGTGCCAGCTCATGGGACTACACCTACGAGCAGTACTTC.

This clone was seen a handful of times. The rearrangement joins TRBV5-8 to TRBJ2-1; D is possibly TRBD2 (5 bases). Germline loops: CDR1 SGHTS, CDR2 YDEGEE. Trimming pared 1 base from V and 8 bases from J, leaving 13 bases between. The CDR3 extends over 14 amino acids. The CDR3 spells CASSLTTGLDEQFF. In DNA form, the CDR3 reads TGTGCCAGCAGCTTGACAACGGGATTGGATGAGCAGTTCTTC.